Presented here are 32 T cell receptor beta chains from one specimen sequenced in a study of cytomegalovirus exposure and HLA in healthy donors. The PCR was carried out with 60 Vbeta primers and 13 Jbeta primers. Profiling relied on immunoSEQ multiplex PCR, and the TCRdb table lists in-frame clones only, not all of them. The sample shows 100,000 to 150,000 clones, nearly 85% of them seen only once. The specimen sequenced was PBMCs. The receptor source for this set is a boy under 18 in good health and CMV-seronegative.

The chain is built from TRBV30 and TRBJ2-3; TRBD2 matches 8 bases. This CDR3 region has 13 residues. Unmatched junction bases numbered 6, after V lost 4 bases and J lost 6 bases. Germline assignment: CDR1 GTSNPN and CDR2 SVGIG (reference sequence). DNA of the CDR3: TGTGCCTGGAATCAGCGGGAGTTTGATACGCAGTATTTT. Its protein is CAWNQREFDTQYF.

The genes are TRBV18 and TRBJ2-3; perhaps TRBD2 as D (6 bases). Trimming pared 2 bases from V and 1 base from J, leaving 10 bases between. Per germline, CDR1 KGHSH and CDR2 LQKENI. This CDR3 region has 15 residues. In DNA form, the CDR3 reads TGTGCCAGCTCACCAAGGCGGGGCGGCACAGATACGCAGTATTTT. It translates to CASSPRRGGTDTQYF. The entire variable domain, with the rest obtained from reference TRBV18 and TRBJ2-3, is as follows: NAGVMQNPRHLVRRRGQEARLRCSPMKGHSHVYWYRQLPEEGLKFMVYLQKENIIDESGMPKERFSAEFPKEGPSILRIQQVVRGDSAAYFCASSPRRGGTDTQYFGPGTRLTVL.

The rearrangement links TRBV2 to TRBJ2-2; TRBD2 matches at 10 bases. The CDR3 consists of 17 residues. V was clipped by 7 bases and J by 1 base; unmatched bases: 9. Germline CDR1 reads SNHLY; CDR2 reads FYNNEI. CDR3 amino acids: CASTELAGPGNTGELFF. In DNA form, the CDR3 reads TGTGCCAGCACCGAACTAGCGGGACCGGGGAACACCGGGGAGCTGTTTTTT.

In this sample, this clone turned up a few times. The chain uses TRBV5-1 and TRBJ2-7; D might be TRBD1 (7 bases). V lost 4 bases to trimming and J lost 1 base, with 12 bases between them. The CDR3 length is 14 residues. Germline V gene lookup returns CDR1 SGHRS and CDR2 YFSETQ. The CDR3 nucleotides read TGCGCCAGCAGCGGGGGGACAGTTTCCTACGAGCAGTACTTC. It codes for CASSGGTVSYEQYF.

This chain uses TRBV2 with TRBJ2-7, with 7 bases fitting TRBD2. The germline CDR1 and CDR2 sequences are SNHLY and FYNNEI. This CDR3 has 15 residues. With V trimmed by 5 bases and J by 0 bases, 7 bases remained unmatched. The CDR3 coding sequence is TGTGCCAGCAGTAGGGGTCTAGCGGCCTCCTACGAGCAGTACTTC. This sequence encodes CASSRGLAASYEQYF.

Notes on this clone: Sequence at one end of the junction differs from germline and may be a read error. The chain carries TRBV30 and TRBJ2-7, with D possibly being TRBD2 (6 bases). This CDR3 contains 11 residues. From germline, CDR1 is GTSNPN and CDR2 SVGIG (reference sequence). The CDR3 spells CAWDAGGRAFF. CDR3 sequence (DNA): TGTGCCTGGGATGCCGGGGGACGGGCCTTTTTC. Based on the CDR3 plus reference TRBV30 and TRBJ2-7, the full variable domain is SQTIHQWPATLVQPVGSPLSLECTVEGTSNPNLYWYRQAAGRGLQLLFYSVGIGQISSEVPQNLSASRPQDRQFILSSKKLLLSDSGFYLCAWDAGGRAFFGPGTRLTVT.

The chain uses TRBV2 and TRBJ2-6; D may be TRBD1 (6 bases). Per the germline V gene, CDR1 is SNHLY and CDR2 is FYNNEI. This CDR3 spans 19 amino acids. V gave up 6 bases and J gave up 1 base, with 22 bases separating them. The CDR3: CASRGPTGPQSSGANVLTF. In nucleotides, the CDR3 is TGTGCCAGCAGGGGCCCGACAGGCCCTCAATCGTCTGGGGCCAACGTCCTGACTTTC.

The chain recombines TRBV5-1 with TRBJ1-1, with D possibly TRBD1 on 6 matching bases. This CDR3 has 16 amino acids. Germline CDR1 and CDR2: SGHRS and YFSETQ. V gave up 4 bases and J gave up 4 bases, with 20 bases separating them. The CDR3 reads CASSKGGSSYITEAFF. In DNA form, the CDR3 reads TGCGCCAGCAGCAAAGGGGGAAGTTCTTATATCACTGAAGCTTTCTTT.

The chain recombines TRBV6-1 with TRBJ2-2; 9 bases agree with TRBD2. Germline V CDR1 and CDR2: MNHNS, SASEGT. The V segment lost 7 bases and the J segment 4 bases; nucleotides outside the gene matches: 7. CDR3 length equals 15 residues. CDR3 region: CASNLAGVSTGELFF. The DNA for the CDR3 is TGTGCCAGCAACTTAGCGGGAGTAAGCACCGGGGAGCTGTTTTTT.

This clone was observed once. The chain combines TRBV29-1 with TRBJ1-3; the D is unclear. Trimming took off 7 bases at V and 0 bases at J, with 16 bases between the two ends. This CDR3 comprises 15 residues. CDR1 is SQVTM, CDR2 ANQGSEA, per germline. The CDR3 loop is CSALTDNFSGNTIYF. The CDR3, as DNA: TGCAGCGCCCTAACCGACAACTTCTCTGGAAACACCATATATTTT.

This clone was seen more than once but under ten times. The CDR3 loop is CASSRAGQANTGELFF. DNA of the CDR3: TGTGCCAGCAGCCGGGCGGGACAGGCGAACACCGGGGAGCTGTTTTTT. The chain links TRBV5-6 to TRBJ2-2; 8 bases are shared with TRBD1. The germline V gene encodes CDR1 SGHDT and CDR2 YYEEEE. The CDR3 is 16 amino acids. V shed 4 bases and J 0 bases; nucleotides not matched to a gene: 5. Using reference TRBV5-6 and TRBJ2-2 for the parts outside the CDR3, the full variable domain is DAGVTQSPTHLIKTRGQQVTLRCSPKSGHDTVSWYQQALGQGPQFIFQYYEEEERQRGNFPDRFSGHQFPNYSSELNVNALLLGDSALYLCASSRAGQANTGELFFGEGSRLTVL.

The CDR3 DNA reads TGCAGCGTTGAGGGACTAGCGGGAGGGCCTTGGAGGCAGTATTTT. Translation gives CSVEGLAGGPWRQYF. V is TRBV29-1 and J is TRBJ2-3; TRBD2 matches 16 bases. Trimming took 3 bases from V and 11 from J; bases not matched to a gene: 8. Germline CDR1 reads SQVTM; CDR2 reads ANQGSEA. CDR3 length equals 15 residues.

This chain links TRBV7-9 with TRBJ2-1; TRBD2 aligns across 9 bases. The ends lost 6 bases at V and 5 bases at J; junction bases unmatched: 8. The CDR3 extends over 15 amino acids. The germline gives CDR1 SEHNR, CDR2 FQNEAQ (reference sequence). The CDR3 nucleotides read TGTGCCAGCAGAAACCCGGGACTAGCCAACAATGAGCAGTTCTTC. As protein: CASRNPGLANNEQFF.

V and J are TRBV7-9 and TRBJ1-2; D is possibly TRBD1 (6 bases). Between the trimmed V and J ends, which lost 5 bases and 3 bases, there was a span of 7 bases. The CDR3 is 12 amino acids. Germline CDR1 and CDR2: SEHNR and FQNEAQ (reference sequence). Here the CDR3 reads CASSRQDYGYTF. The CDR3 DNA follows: TGTGCCAGCAGCCGACAGGACTATGGCTACACCTTC.

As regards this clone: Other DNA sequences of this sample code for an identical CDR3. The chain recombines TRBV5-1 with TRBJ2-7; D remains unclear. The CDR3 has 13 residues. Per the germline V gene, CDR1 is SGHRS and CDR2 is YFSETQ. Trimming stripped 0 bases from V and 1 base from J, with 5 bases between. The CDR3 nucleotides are TGCGCCAGCAGCTTGGACAGATCCTACGAGCAGTACTTC. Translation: CASSLDRSYEQYF. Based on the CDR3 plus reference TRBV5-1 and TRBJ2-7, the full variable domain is KAGVTQTPRYLIKTRGQQVTLSCSPISGHRSVSWYQQTPGQGLQFLFEYFSETQRNKGNFPGRFSGRQFSNSRSEMNVSTLELGDSALYLCASSLDRSYEQYFGPGTRLTVT.

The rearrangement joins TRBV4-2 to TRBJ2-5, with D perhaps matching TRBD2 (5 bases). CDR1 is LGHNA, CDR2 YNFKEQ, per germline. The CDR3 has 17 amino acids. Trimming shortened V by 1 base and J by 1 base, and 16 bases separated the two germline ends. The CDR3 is CASSQGVSAETQETQYF. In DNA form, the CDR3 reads TGTGCCAGCAGCCAAGGGGTTTCAGCGGAGACCCAAGAGACCCAGTACTTC.

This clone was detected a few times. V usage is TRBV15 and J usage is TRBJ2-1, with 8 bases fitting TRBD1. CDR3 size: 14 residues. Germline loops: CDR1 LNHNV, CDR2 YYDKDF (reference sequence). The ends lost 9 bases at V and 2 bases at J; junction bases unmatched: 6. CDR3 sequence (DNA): TGTGCCACAAACGCGGGACAGGCCTACAATGAGCAGTTCTTC. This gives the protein CATNAGQAYNEQFF.

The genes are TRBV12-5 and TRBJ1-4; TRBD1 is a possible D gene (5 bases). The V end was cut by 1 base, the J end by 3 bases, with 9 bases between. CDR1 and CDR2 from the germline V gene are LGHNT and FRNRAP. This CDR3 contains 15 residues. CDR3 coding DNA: TGTGCTAGTGGTTTGGGGGCAGGGTCTAATGAAAAACTGTTTTTT. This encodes CASGLGAGSNEKLFF.

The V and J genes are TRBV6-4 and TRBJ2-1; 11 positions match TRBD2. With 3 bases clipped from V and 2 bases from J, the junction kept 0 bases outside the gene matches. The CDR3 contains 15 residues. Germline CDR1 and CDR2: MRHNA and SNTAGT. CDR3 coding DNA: TGTGCCAGCAGTGAACTAGCGGGAGCCTACAATGAGCAGTTCTTC. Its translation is CASSELAGAYNEQFF.

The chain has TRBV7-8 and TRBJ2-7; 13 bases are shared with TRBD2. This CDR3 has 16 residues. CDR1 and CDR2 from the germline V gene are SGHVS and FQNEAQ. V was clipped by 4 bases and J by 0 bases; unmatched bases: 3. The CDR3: CASSSWTSGSSYEQYF. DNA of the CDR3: TGTGCCAGCAGCTCGTGGACTAGCGGGAGCTCCTACGAGCAGTACTTC.

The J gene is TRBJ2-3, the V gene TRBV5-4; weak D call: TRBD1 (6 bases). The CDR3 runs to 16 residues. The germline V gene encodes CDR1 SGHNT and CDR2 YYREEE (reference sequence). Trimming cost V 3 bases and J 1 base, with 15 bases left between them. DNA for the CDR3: TGTGCCAGCAGCTCCCCAGGGGCGCACGGCACAGATACGCAGTATTTT. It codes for CASSSPGAHGTDTQYF.

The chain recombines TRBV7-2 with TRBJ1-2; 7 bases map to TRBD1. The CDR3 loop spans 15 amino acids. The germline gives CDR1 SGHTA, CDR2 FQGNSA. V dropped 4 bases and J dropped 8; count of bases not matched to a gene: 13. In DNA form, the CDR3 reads TGTGCCAGCAGCTCCGGGGGTTTGACAGGGAGCGGCTACACCTTC. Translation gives CASSSGGLTGSGYTF.

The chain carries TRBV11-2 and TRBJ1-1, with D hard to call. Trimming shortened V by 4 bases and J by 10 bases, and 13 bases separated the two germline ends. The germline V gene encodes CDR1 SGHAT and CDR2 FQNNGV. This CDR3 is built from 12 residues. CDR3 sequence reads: CASSSERSTAFF. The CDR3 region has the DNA TGTGCCAGCAGCTCCGAGAGGTCAACAGCTTTCTTT.

As DNA, the CDR3 is TGTGCCAGCAACAGGTTGAGCTCCTACGAGCAGTACTTC. Protein product: CASNRLSSYEQYF. The V call is TRBV6-5, the J call TRBJ2-7; D is perhaps TRBD1 (5 bases). Germline V CDR1 and CDR2: MNHEY, SVGAGI. The CDR3 sequence is 13 residues long. Between the trimmed V and J ends, which lost 7 bases and 0 bases, there was a span of 10 bases.

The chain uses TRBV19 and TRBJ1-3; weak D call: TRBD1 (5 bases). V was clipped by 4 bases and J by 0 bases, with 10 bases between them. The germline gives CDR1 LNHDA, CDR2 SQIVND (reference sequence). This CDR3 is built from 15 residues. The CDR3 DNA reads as TGTGCCAGTAGTAGGGGACTCTCCTCTGGAAACACCATATATTTT. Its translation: CASSRGLSSGNTIYF. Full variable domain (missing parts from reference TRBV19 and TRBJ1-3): DGGITQSPKYLFRKEGQNVTLSCEQNLNHDAMYWYRQDPGQGLRLIYYSQIVNDFQKGDIAEGYSVSREKKESFPLTVTSAQKNPTAFYLCASSRGLSSGNTIYFGEGSWLTVV.

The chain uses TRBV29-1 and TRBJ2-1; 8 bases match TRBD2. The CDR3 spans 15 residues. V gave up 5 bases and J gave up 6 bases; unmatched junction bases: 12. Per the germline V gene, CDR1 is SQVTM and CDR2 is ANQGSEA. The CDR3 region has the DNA TGCAGCGTTCCCTTGGCGGGAGGTTTGAGCAATGAGCAGTTCTTC. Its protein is CSVPLAGGLSNEQFF.

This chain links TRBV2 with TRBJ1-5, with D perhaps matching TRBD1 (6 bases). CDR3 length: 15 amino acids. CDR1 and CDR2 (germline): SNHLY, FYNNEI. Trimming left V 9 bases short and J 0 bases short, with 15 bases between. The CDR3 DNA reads TGTGCCAGTGCTTGGGACAAGTATAGCAATCAGCCCCAGCATTTT. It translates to CASAWDKYSNQPQHF.

The CDR3 protein is CASSGGDSGNPREQYF. For the CDR3, the DNA is TGTGCCAGTAGCGGCGGGGATAGCGGGAACCCACGGGAGCAGTACTTC. The gene calls are TRBV19 and TRBJ2-7; TRBD2 aligns across 8 bases. CDR3 length: 16 amino acids. Germline trimming cut 6 bases from V and 7 bases from J; bases unmatched to any gene: 17. Germline V gene sequence: CDR1 LNHDA, CDR2 SQIVND (reference sequence). The variable domain in full, completed from reference TRBV19 and TRBJ2-7, reads DGGITQSPKYLFRKEGQNVTLSCEQNLNHDAMYWYRQDPGQGLRLIYYSQIVNDFQKGDIAEGYSVSREKKESFPLTVTSAQKNPTAFYLCASSGGDSGNPREQYFGPGTRLTVT.

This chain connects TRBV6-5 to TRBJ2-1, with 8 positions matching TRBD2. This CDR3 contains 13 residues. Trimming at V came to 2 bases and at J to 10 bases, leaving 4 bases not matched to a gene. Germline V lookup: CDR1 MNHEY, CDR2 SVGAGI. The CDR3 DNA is TGTGCCAGCAGTTACAACGAGCGGGAGGAGCAGTTCTTC. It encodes CASSYNEREEQFF.

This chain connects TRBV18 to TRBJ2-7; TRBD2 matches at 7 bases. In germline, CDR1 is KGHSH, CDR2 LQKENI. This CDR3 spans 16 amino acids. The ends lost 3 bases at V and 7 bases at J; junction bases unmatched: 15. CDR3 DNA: TGTGCCAGCTCACCTAGTTCAGGCGGGACCGGGAGGGAGCAGTACTTC. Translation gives CASSPSSGGTGREQYF. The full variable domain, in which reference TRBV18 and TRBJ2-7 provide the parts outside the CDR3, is NAGVMQNPRHLVRRRGQEARLRCSPMKGHSHVYWYRQLPEEGLKFMVYLQKENIIDESGMPKERFSAEFPKEGPSILRIQQVVRGDSAAYFCASSPSSGGTGREQYFGPGTRLTVT.

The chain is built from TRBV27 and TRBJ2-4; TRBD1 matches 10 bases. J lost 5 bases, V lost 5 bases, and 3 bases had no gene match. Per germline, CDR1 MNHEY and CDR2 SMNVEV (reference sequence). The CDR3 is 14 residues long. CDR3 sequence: CASSPGTGENIQYF. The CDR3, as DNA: TGTGCCAGCAGTCCCGGGACAGGGGAAAACATTCAGTACTTC.

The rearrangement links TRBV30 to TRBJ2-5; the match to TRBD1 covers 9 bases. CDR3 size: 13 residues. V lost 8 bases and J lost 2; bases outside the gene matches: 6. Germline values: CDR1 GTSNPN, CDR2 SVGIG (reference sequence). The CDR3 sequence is CAGGGTGQETQYF. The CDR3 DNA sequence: TGTGCCGGTGGCGGGACAGGGCAAGAGACCCAGTACTTC.